This T cell receptor (beta chain) was captured in a study of shared clonotypes between healthy human individuals (dated by TCRdb to the early 2020s). With regard to the full study: Three men and a couple of women, aged 18 to 49 years, made up the cohort. For each donor, CD4 naive and CD4 memory were each given three plates, CD8 naive was given two plates, and CD8 memory was given one plate. To estimate repertoire size and how much clonotypes are shared between individuals, the study performed deep sequencing of blood TCR repertoires from a handful of healthy adults. Libraries were prepared and TCR repertoires were sequenced by different laboratories using diverse techniques, in order to increase sequencing depth and limit assay-specific biases. Leukapheresis yielded between about 0.85 and 10 billion PBMCs per donor. Study-wide findings and limitations: Compared with non-shared clonotypes, the clonotypes found in all four sorted-subset donors had higher generation probabilities. Based on pairwise subsampling, the degree of clonotype sharing among donors was expected to be affected by sequencing depth. Even with the large sequencing depth, rarefaction of the sorted-subset datasets indicated that sequencing was incomplete. Sampling was limited to blood, and TCR repertoires in tissue likely differ from TCR repertoires in blood. Approximately 4.8% of naive CD4, more than 3% of naive CD8, approximately 2.2% of memory CD4, and 0.4% of memory CD8 clonotypes were shared across four donors. Naive subsets generally had larger estimated clonotype richness than memory subsets did. Because the study included a small number of donors, the genetic and exposure-history diversity represented was limited.

Using the deep immunoSEQ assay, multiplex PCR amplified TCR CDR3 regions from genomic DNA. For each cell subset, the extracted genomic DNA was distributed evenly across all wells of several immunoSEQ 96-well plates, and each plate served as one replicate. For sorted subsets, 200 to 250 ng genomic DNA, equal to 30,000 to 35,000 T cell genomes, was loaded into each replicate PCR. Purified libraries were quantified with a Qubit 3.0 fluorometer, sized on a Bioanalyzer 2100, and re-quantified with the KAPA Library Quantification kit. A separate single-read 150-cycle Illumina NextSeq 550 flow cell was used to sequence each immunoSEQ 96-well plate. The original methods were these. The immunoSEQ output contained only junctional sequences without quality scores, so filtering could not match that applied to full-length reads. To assign V/J genes and CDR3, sequences were annotated against IMGT germline references using PyIR, a Python wrapper for IgBLAST v1.9. Reads with weak V/J assignments (E-value above 1e-6), missing CDR3, stop codons, out-of-frame junctions, or ambiguous translated residues were removed. V3J clonotypes were defined as sequences sharing the same inferred V gene, J gene, and CDR3 amino acid sequence. To compute the percentage overlap between repertoires, the number of shared unique clonotypes was divided by the size of the smaller repertoire. Repertoire richness was assessed with RTK rarefaction, the Chao1 estimator, and Recon v2.1 estimates of unobserved clonotypes. For all TCRbeta clonotypes obtained by the gDNA method from four donors, generation probabilities were computed with OLGA. TCRdb limited this immuneACCESS table to in-frame rearrangements with V and J called. A share of clones is missing; checked studies link under half to unresolved V genes, and the rest is unexplained. That table supplies the V and J calls and clone size; D and trimming were determined from the DNA. Present in this sample are 2 million to 2.5 million clones, approximately 95% of which were seen just once. The ten top clones hold 0.3% to 0.4% of the sample.

Donors were healthy HIV-negative adults with no recently reported acute infections or vaccinations. Only Caucasian adults living in Nashville, Tennessee, USA were represented among the donors. CD4+ T cells were enriched by magnetic negative selection; naive cells were then positively selected on CD45RA, and the negative fraction formed the memory subset. Blood was obtained by leukapheresis, after which PBMCs were separated by Ficoll-Histopaque density gradient centrifugation and cryopreserved in liquid nitrogen vapor phase. Purity and quantity of every magnetically sorted T cell population were checked by analytical flow cytometry. Genomic DNA was isolated from each sorted fraction and quantified by UV absorbance on a Nanodrop 2000c. V lost 0 bases and J lost 0 bases; the stretch between them is 7 bases long. CDR1 and CDR2, looked up from the germline V gene (reference sequence), are SGHNT and YYREEE. The CDR3 runs 15 amino acids, cysteine and phenylalanine included. Solely the CDR3 DNA is kept, with 45 bases framed from the first base.

A remark on this clone: No cognate antigen has been identified for it. Base qualities are not provided; no much larger clone lies one nucleotide away.

Material for sequencing was naive CD4+ T cells from PBMCs. The cell subset or site tag for this specimen amounts to: CD45RA+ positively selected. The sequence was collected from a man between 18 and 29 years old in good health. Some clones in this sample may be carry-over from other donors' samples. The sequence is built from TRBV5-4 and TRBJ2-1; tentative D gene TRBD2, with 5 bases matching. The nucleotides are TGTGCCAGCAGCTTGGGAGGGTTCTCCTACAATGAGCAGTTCTTC. This sequence encodes CASSLGGFSYNEQFF. The variable domain in full, with residues beyond the CDR3 obtained from the reference TRBV5-4 and TRBJ2-1 genes, is ETGVTQSPTHLIKTRGQQVTLRCSSQSGHNTVSWYQQALGQGPQFIFQYYREEENGRGNFPPRFSGLQFPNYSSELNVNALELDDSALYLCASSLGGFSYNEQFFGPGTRLTVL.